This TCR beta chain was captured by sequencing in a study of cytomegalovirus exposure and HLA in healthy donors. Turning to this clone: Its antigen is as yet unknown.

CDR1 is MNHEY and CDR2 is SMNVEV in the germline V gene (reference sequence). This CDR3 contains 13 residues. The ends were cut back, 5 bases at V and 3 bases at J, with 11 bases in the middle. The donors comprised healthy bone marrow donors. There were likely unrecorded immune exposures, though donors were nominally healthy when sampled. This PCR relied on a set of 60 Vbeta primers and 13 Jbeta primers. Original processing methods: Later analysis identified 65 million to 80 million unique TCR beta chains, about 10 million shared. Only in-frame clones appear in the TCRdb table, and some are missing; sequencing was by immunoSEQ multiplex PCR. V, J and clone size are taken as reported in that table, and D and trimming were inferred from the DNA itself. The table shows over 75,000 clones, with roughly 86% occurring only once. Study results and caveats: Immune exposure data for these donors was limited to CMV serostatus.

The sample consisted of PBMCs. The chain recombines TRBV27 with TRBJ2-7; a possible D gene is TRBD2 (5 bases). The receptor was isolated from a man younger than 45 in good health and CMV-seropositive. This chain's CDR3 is CASSRGPNYEQYF. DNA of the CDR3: TGTGCCAGCAGTCGGGGTCCCAACTACGAGCAGTACTTC.